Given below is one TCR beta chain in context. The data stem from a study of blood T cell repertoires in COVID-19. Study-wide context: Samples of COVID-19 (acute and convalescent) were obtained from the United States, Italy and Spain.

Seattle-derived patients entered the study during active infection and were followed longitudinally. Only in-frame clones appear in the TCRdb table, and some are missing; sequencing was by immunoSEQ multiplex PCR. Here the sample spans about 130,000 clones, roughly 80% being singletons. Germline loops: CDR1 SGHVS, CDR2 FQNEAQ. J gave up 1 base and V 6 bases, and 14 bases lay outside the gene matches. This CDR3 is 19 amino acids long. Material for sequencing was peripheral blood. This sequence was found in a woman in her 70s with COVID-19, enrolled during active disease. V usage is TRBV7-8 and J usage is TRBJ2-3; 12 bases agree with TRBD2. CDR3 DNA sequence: TGTGCCAGCAGGGGGAGTGGGACTAGCGGGCCACGGGGCACAGATACGCAGTATTTT. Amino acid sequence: CASRGSGTSGPRGTDTQYF. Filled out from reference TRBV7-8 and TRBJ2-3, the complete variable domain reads GAGVSQSPRYKVAKRGQDVALRCDPISGHVSLFWYQQALGQGPEFLTYFQNEAQLDKSGLPSDRFFAERPEGSVSTLKIQRTQQEDSAVYLCASRGSGTSGPRGTDTQYFGPGTRLTVL.